One and the same sample provided the 5 T cell receptor beta chains below, sequenced in a study of shared clonotypes between healthy human individuals. TCRdb's table, derived via immunoSEQ multiplex PCR, lists solely in-frame clones and lacks some. Here the sample spans hundreds of thousands of clones, less than 85% being singletons. Specimen: memory CD4+ T cells sorted from blood. The sample's subset: CD45RA-negative fraction. The source of these receptors is a woman aged 30 to 39 in good health.

The rearrangement uses TRBV6-6 and TRBJ2-6, with D perhaps being TRBD1 or TRBD2 (5 bases each). V lost 6 bases, J lost 0 bases, and 9 bases lay in between. The CDR3 extends over 15 amino acids. The germline CDR1 and CDR2 sequences are MNHNY and SVGAGI (reference sequence). CDR3: CASRSGTSGANVLTF. DNA for the CDR3: TGTGCCAGCAGGTCCGGGACCTCTGGGGCCAACGTCCTGACTTTC.

The V call is TRBV19, the J call TRBJ1-2; unclear D gene. Germline assignment: CDR1 LNHDA and CDR2 SQIVND (reference sequence). Trimming shortened V by 5 bases and J by 8 bases, and 15 bases separated the two germline ends. The CDR3 extends over 13 amino acids. The CDR3 loop is CASSRWEVEGYTF. CDR3 bases: TGTGCCAGTAGTCGTTGGGAAGTGGAAGGCTACACCTTC.

The rearrangement uses TRBV7-9 and TRBJ2-1; D is perhaps TRBD2 (7 bases). Trimming pared 3 bases from V and 0 bases from J, leaving 18 bases between. This CDR3 is 18 amino acids long. CDR1 and CDR2 from the germline V gene are SEHNR and FQNEAQ (reference sequence). The DNA for the CDR3 is TGTGCCAGCAGCTTTCGCCGAGGGGGAGGGATCTCCTACAATGAGCAGTTCTTC. This encodes CASSFRRGGGISYNEQFF.

With regard to this clone: Within the sample, other DNA sequences also encode this same CDR3. The chain is built from TRBV28 and TRBJ2-6; D unresolved. This CDR3 has 15 residues. Germline V gives CDR1 MDHEN, CDR2 SYDVKM. The V gene lost 5 bases and the J gene lost 0 bases, with 8 bases spanning the gap. CDR3 in DNA: TGTGCCAGCAGTAGCCCGAGCTCTGGGGCCAACGTCCTGACTTTC. Translation gives CASSSPSSGANVLTF.

V and J are TRBV29-1 and TRBJ2-7, with no clear D. Trimming took off 2 bases at V and 6 bases at J, with 11 bases between the two ends. The CDR3 runs to 12 residues. Germline V gene sequence: CDR1 SQVTM, CDR2 ANQGSEA. CDR3 DNA: TGCAGCGTTGAACGCCTCTCGGGCGAGCAGTACTTC. This encodes CSVERLSGEQYF.